Each of the 15 T cell receptor beta chains below was sequenced from the same sample in a study of T cells in Graves' hyperthyroidism and ophthalmopathy. Using RNA transcripts as the source, TCR beta CDR3 regions were amplified. First-round RT-PCR targeting the TCR CDR3 was performed with the HTBI primer set. Using its own MiXCR run on the multiplex PCR reads, TCRdb lists one record per CDR3 protein. This sample has fewer than 800,000 distinct CDR3 sequences, with about a sixth found just once. Input material: blood. All receptors come from a man aged 18 to 29 with Graves' hyperthyroidism.

The rearrangement joins TRBV11-2 to TRBJ1-5; D unclear. This CDR3 comprises 15 residues. Germline assignment: CDR1 SGHAT and CDR2 FQNNGV. V lost 1 base, J lost 6 bases, and 13 bases lay in between. CDR3 sequence (DNA): TGTGCCAGCAGCTTAGGCCCCCGGGAACGTCAGCCCCAGCATTTT. It specifies CASSLGPRERQPQHF.

This clonotype occurred a few times. The chain couples TRBV10-1 to TRBJ2-1; the match to TRBD2 covers 9 bases. This CDR3 has 13 amino acids. Germline CDR1 reads WNHNN; CDR2 reads SYGVQD (reference sequence). The ends lost 4 bases at V and 8 bases at J; junction bases unmatched: 3. The CDR3, as DNA: TGCGCCAGCAGTGGGGGGACTAGCTATGAGCAGTTCTTC. This codes for CASSGGTSYEQFF.

A word on this clonotype: This may be a read error: a much more frequent sequence differs by one nucleotide. The rearrangement joins TRBV12-3 or TRBV12-4 to TRBJ2-4; D may correspond to TRBD1 or TRBD2 (5 bases each). CDR3 size: 13 residues. CDR3 DNA sequence: TGTGCCAGCAGCCCCGGGGATCGGGGCATTCGGTACTTC. It specifies CASSPGDRGIRYF.

The rearrangement links TRBV6-5 to TRBJ2-7, with 9 bases aligning to TRBD2. The CDR3 runs to 18 residues. Losses at the gene ends were 1 base for V and 0 bases for J; bases not matched to a gene: 10. Germline CDR1 is MNHEY and CDR2 is SVGAGI. Here the CDR3 DNA reads TGTGCCAGCAGTTACTACGTCCGGCGGGAGGGGAGCTCCTACGAGCAGTACTTC. It encodes CASSYYVRREGSSYEQYF.

This clonotype was seen repeatedly, ten times or more. J is TRBJ2-3 and V is TRBV12-3 or TRBV12-4; perhaps TRBD1 as D (6 bases). V was cut by 2 bases and J by 4 bases, with 13 bases left in between. This CDR3 contains 15 residues. The chain's CDR3 is CASSLSPRGSDTQYF. The CDR3 DNA is TGTGCCAGCAGTTTAAGCCCCAGGGGATCAGATACGCAGTATTTT.

As DNA, the CDR3 is TGCAGCGTTGACAGGGGGCTTGGCACAGATACGCAGTATTTT. It yields the protein CSVDRGLGTDTQYF. The V call is TRBV29-1, the J call TRBJ2-3; TRBD1 matches at 8 bases. The J segment lost 1 base and the V segment lost 3 bases, leaving 3 bases of the junction unmatched. The CDR3 consists of 14 residues. Germline values: CDR1 SQVTM, CDR2 ANQGSEA.

Many counts were recorded for this clonotype. V usage is TRBV28 and J usage is TRBJ2-1; 7 bases are shared with TRBD2. Looked up from germline, CDR1 is MDHEN and CDR2 is SYDVKM. The V gene end was trimmed by 4 bases and the J gene end by 0 bases; junction bases not matched to a gene: 9. This CDR3 is built from 17 residues. This CDR3 is CASSSPGSGRSYNEQFF. In DNA, the CDR3 is TGTGCCAGCAGTTCCCCGGGTAGCGGGCGCTCCTACAATGAGCAGTTCTTC.

This clonotype has a count of ten or more. The rearrangement joins TRBV30 to TRBJ2-7; the match to TRBD2 covers 8 bases. Trimming took 0 bases from V and 3 from J; bases not matched to a gene: 19. The CDR3 covers 19 residues. CDR1 is GTSNPN and CDR2 is SVGIG in the germline V gene (reference sequence). The CDR3 is CAWSVHFRAGEAGGYEQYF. For the CDR3, the DNA is TGTGCCTGGAGTGTACACTTCCGAGCGGGAGAGGCGGGCGGCTACGAGCAGTACTTC.

In its sample, this clonotype was seen many times. The gene calls are TRBV15 and TRBJ2-1; 12 bases match TRBD2. CDR3 length: 14 residues. Germline lookup yields CDR1 LNHNV and CDR2 YYDKDF (reference sequence). V gave up 7 bases and J gave up 4 bases; unmatched junction bases: 2. CDR3 sequence: CATTGLAGYNEQFF. The CDR3 coding sequence is TGTGCCACCACGGGACTAGCGGGTTACAATGAGCAGTTCTTC.

This clonotype came up a few times. The genes are TRBV5-1 and TRBJ2-1, with 10 bases that match TRBD2. V gave up 0 bases and J gave up 2 bases; unmatched junction bases: 5. The germline gives CDR1 SGHRS, CDR2 YFSETQ. The CDR3 contains 17 residues. The CDR3 sequence is CASSLVASGRTYNEQFF. The CDR3 DNA follows: TGCGCCAGCAGCTTGGTGGCTAGCGGGAGAACCTACAATGAGCAGTTCTTC. Variable domain in full (rest from reference TRBV5-1 and TRBJ2-1): KAGVTQTPRYLIKTRGQQVTLSCSPISGHRSVSWYQQTPGQGLQFLFEYFSETQRNKGNFPGRFSGRQFSNSRSEMNVSTLELGDSALYLCASSLVASGRTYNEQFFGPGTRLTVL.

In this sample, this clonotype turned up many times. The chain recombines TRBV20-1 with TRBJ2-3, with 9 bases matching TRBD2. CDR1 is DFQATT, CDR2 SNEGSKA, per germline (reference sequence). V was clipped by 0 bases and J by 4 bases; unmatched bases: 5. This CDR3 has 15 residues. The CDR3 spells CSARDPGGRADTQYF. CDR3 nucleotides: TGCAGTGCTAGAGATCCGGGCGGGAGGGCAGATACGCAGTATTTT.

This clonotype was observed a few times. The rearrangement joins TRBV14 to TRBJ1-2; tentatively, D is TRBD1 (5 bases). The germline gives CDR1 SGHDN, CDR2 FVKESK. The germline V and J ends were trimmed by 2 bases and 4 bases, with 14 bases remaining between them. This CDR3 is built from 15 residues. The CDR3 coding sequence is TGTGCCAGCAGCCAACGATCTAGACAGCCCTATGGCTACACCTTC. Its translation is CASSQRSRQPYGYTF.

This clonotype was detected a few times. This chain uses TRBV19 with TRBJ2-1; 11 bases match TRBD2. Germline V gene data show CDR1 as LNHDA and CDR2 as SQIVND (reference sequence). The CDR3 spans 20 residues. V gave up 6 bases and J gave up 1 base; unmatched junction bases: 17. The DNA of the CDR3 is TGTGCCAGTAGCCGAACCAGAGCGGCTAGCGGGAGGAGGTCCTACAATGAGCAGTTCTTC. Translated, it gives CASSRTRAASGRRSYNEQFF.

This clonotype was seen more than once but under ten times. This chain uses TRBV18 with TRBJ1-3, with unresolved D. V was trimmed by 3 bases and J by 0 bases, leaving 6 bases between them. Germline values: CDR1 KGHSH, CDR2 LQKENI. The CDR3 length is 14 residues. The CDR3 bases are TGTGCCAGCTCACCTCCCCTCTCTGGAAACACCATATATTTT. Its protein is CASSPPLSGNTIYF.

This clonotype was seen only a few times. V and J are TRBV18 and TRBJ1-6, with TRBD1 identical over 9 bases. V was pared by 5 bases and J by 10 bases, with 6 bases of the junction left unmatched. The germline V gene has CDR1 KGHSH and CDR2 LQKENI. This CDR3 comprises 14 residues. The CDR3 sequence is CASSNSDRGSPLHF. Written as DNA, the CDR3 is TGTGCCAGCTCAAATTCTGACAGGGGGTCACCCCTCCACTTT.